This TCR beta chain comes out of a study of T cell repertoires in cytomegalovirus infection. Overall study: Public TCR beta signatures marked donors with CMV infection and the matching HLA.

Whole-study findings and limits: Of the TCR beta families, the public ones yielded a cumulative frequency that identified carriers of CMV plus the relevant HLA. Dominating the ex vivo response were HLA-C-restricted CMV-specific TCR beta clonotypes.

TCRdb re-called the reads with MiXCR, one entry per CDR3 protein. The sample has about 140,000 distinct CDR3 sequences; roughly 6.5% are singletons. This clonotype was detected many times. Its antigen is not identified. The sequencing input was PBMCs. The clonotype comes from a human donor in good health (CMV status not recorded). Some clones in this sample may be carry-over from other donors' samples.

CDR3 coding DNA: TGTGCCACGAACCCGGGACAGGGAGTAGACATTCAGTACTTC. Translated, it gives CATNPGQGVDIQYF. The genes are TRBV15 and TRBJ2-4; 9 nucleotides align to TRBD1. The CDR3 runs to 14 residues. The V and J ends lost 9 bases and 8 bases, in that order; junction bases with no gene match: 11. Germline V lookup: CDR1 LNHNV, CDR2 YYDKDF (reference sequence). Filled out from reference TRBV15 and TRBJ2-4, the complete variable domain reads DAMVIQNPRYQVTQFGKPVTLSCSQTLNHNVMYWYQQKSSQAPKLLFHYYDKDFNNEADTPDNFQSRRPNTSFCFLDIRSPGLGDTAMYLCATNPGQGVDIQYFGAGTRLSVL.